The present TCR beta chain was sequenced within a study of T cell repertoires in cytomegalovirus infection. About this clonotype itself: Its antigen is still unknown.

TCRdb reanalysed the reads using MiXCR and keeps one entry per CDR3 protein. The table has approximately 990,000 distinct CDR3 sequences, approximately 32% seen once. V was cut by 2 bases and J by 4 bases, with 14 bases left in between. The CDR3 is 15 residues long. Source: cultured CD8+ T cells from PBMCs, taken from culture after CMV antigen stimulation. V gene TRBV12-3 or TRBV12-4 combines with J gene TRBJ1-2; no reliable D call. The source is a human donor in good health (CMV status not recorded). Some clones in this sample may be carry-over from other donors' samples. The CDR3 here is CASSLFGLASYGYTF. In nucleotides, the CDR3 is TGTGCCAGCAGTTTATTCGGCCTAGCGAGCTATGGCTACACCTTC.